This record looks at one T cell receptor (beta chain) sequence and its context. This sample is drawn from a study of blood T cell repertoires in COVID-19. Adults between roughly 18 and 90 years of age took part from 24 US areas. Allocation to cohorts depended on clinical history reported by the participants. The CDR3 consists of 14 residues. Germline CDR1 is SGHTA and CDR2 is FQGNSA. Trimming took off 5 bases at V and 0 bases at J, with 10 bases between the two ends. In the authors' methods: Nucleated cell number was recorded as an estimate derived from reference gene primer amplification. Sequencing was performed with immunoSEQ multiplex PCR; in TCRdb, only in-frame clones are kept and a portion is missing. The V and J calls and clone size were taken over from that table, and D and trimming were inferred from the DNA. The sample lists about 250,000 clones; 85% were seen once.

The clonotype comes from a woman in her 50s with acute COVID-19. This chain joins TRBV7-2 and TRBJ1-1; no reliable D call. Material for sequencing was PBMCs or T cells enriched from blood (not recorded which). In nucleotides, the CDR3 is TGTGCCAGCAGCGCAGGATCTTTGAACACTGAAGCTTTCTTT. This encodes CASSAGSLNTEAFF. The complete variable domain, with remaining parts taken from reference TRBV7-2 and TRBJ1-1, reads GAGVSQSPSNKVTEKGKDVELRCDPISGHTALYWYRQSLGQGLEFLIYFQGNSAPDKSGLPSDRFSAERTGGSVSTLTIQRTQQEDSAVYLCASSAGSLNTEAFFGQGTRLTVV.